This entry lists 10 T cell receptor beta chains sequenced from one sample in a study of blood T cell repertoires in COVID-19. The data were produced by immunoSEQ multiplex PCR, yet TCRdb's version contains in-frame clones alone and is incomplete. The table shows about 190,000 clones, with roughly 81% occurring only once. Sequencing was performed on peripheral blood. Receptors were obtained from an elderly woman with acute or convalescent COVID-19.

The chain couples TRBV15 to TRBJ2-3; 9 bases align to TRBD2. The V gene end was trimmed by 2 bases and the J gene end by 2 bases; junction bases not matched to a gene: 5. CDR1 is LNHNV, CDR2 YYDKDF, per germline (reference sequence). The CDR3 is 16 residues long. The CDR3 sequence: CATSRFLAGNTDTQYF. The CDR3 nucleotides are TGTGCCACCAGCAGATTCCTAGCGGGGAACACAGATACGCAGTATTTT. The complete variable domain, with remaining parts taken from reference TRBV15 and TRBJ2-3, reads DAMVIQNPRYQVTQFGKPVTLSCSQTLNHNVMYWYQQKSSQAPKLLFHYYDKDFNNEADTPDNFQSRRPNTSFCFLDIRSPGLGDTAMYLCATSRFLAGNTDTQYFGPGTRLTVL.

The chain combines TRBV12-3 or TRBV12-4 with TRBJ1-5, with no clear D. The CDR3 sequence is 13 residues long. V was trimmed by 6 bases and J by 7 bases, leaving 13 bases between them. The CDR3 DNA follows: TGTGCCAGCAGAAGTTTTGATCGGCAGCCCCAGCATTTT. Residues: CASRSFDRQPQHF.

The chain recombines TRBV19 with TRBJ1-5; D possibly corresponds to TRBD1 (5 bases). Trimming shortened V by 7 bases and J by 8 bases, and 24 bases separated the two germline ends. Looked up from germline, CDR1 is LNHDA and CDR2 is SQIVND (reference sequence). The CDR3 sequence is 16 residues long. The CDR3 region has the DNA TGTGCCAGTATTAATTCCTACGGGGCGGGGCGTGAGCCCCAGCATTTT. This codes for CASINSYGAGREPQHF.

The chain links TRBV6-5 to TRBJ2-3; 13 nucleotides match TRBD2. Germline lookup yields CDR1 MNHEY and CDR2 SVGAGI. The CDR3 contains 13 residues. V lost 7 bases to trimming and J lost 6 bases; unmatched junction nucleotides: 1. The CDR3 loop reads CASMTSGRDTQYF. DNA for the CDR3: TGTGCCAGCATGACTAGCGGGAGGGATACGCAGTATTTT.

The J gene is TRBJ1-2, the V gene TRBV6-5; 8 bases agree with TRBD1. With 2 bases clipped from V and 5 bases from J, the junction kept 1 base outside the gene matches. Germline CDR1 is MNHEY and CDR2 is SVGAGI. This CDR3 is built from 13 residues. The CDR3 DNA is TGTGCCAGCAGTTACACAGGGGGGTATGGCTACACCTTC. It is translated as CASSYTGGYGYTF.

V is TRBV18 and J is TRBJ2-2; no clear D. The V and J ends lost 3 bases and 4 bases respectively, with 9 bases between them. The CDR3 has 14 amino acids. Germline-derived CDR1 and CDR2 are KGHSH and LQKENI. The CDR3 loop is CASSPGLFTGELFF. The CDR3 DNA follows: TGTGCCAGCTCACCCGGTCTTTTCACCGGGGAGCTGTTTTTT.

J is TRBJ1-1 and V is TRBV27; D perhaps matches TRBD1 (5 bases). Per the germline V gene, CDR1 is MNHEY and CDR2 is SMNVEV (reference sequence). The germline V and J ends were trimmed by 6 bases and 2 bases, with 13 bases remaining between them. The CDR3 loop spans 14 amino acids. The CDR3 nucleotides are TGTGCCAGCAGCCGACAGAGAACAAACACTGAAGCTTTCTTT. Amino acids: CASSRQRTNTEAFF.

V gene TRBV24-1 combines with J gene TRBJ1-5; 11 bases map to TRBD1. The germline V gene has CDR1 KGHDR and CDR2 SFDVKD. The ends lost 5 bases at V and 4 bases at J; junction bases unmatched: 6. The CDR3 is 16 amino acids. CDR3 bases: TGTGCCACCAGTGGCTCGGGACAGGGGGGTAATCAGCCCCAGCATTTT. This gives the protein CATSGSGQGGNQPQHF.

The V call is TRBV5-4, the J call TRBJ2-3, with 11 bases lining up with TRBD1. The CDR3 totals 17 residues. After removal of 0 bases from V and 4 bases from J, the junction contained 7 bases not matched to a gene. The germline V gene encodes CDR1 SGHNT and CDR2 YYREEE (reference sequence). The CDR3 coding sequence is TGTGCCAGCAGCTTGGCATTGGCGGGACAGGGGGCAGATACGCAGTATTTT. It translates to CASSLALAGQGADTQYF.

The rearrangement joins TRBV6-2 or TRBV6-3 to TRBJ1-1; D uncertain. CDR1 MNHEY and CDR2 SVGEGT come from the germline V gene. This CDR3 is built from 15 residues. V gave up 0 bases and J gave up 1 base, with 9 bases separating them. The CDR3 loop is CASSYSTARNTEAFF. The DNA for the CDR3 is TGTGCCAGCAGTTACTCCACTGCTAGGAACACTGAAGCTTTCTTT.